The sequence of this T cell receptor beta chain was determined in a study of T cell repertoires in cytomegalovirus infection. Whole-study context: Well-studied HLA-B-restricted epitopes and recently identified HLA-C-restricted epitopes of CMV were both used in the study.

As regards this clonotype: The antigen is not known.

The V end was cut by 2 bases, the J end by 6 bases, with 22 bases between. Per the germline V gene, CDR1 is MNHNS and CDR2 is SASEGT. CDR3 length: 17 amino acids. MiXCR, run by TCRdb on the reads, gives a single entry per CDR3 protein. This sample carries roughly 160,000 distinct CDR3 sequences, about 20% of them seen once, and the ten largest clones take under 30%. The sample was CD8+ T cells from cultured PBMCs, taken from culture after CMV antigen stimulation. The TCR originated in a human donor in good health (CMV status not recorded). Some clones in this sample may be carry-over from other donors' samples. The chain couples TRBV6-1 to TRBJ1-1; D ambiguous. The chain's CDR3 is CASSEWGLGQRSSEAFF. The CDR3, as DNA: TGTGCCAGCAGTGAATGGGGATTAGGCCAGCGGAGCTCTGAAGCTTTCTTT.